Listed below are T cell receptor beta chains from one sample, sequenced in a study of T cell responses to AZD1222 COVID-19 vaccine. Using immunoSEQ multiplex PCR, the repertoire was profiled, and TCRdb retains in-frame clones only, with some absent. This sample carries fewer than 200,000 clones, more than 80% of them seen once, and the ten largest clones take around 2.6%. The sequencing here drew on peripheral blood, taken on day 0 of AZD1222 vaccination. All receptors derive from an adult in good health. Both conserved end residues are part of each CDR3. The order of the fields is D gene, clone size, V gene, J gene, CDR3 DNA, CDR3 protein. The D gene is left open where the match is weak. The size of a clone is reported for some rows only, either as once, few or many, or as a class for expanded clones.

d_call: TRBD1; clone_size: -; v_call: TRBV19; j_call: TRBJ1-1; cdr3_nt: TGTGCCAGTAGTTGGGACAGCGGGAACACTGAAGCTTTCTTT; cdr3_aa: CASSWDSGNTEAFF
d_call: TRBD1; clone_size: -; v_call: TRBV5-1; j_call: TRBJ2-3; cdr3_nt: TGCGCCAGCAGCGATAAAACCGGGACAGAGTTTCGCACAGATACGCAGTATTTT; cdr3_aa: CASSDKTGTEFRTDTQYF
d_call: -; clone_size: -; v_call: TRBV19; j_call: TRBJ1-1; cdr3_nt: TGTGCCAGTGGGCTCGGACCGATGAACACTGAAGCTTTCTTT; cdr3_aa: CASGLGPMNTEAFF
d_call: TRBD1; clone_size: -; v_call: TRBV3-1/TRBV3-2; j_call: TRBJ2-3; cdr3_nt: TGTGCCAGCAGCCGCCAGGGGGCCCTACCCCCCGATACGCAGTATTTT; cdr3_aa: CASSRQGALPPDTQYF
d_call: TRBD1; clone_size: -; v_call: TRBV27; j_call: TRBJ1-6; cdr3_nt: TGTGCCAGCAGGGGGCAGGGGGAGAATTCACCCCTCCACTTT; cdr3_aa: CASRGQGENSPLHF
d_call: -; clone_size: -; v_call: TRBV7-9; j_call: TRBJ2-7; cdr3_nt: TGTGCCAGCAGCTTAACAAATACCTACGAGCAGTACTTC; cdr3_aa: CASSLTNTYEQYF
d_call: TRBD2; clone_size: -; v_call: TRBV5-1; j_call: TRBJ2-5; cdr3_nt: TGCGCCAGCAGCTTGATGGAGGGAGGGGAGACCCAGTACTTC; cdr3_aa: CASSLMEGGETQYF
d_call: -; clone_size: once; v_call: TRBV7-2; j_call: TRBJ2-5; cdr3_nt: TGTGCCAGCAGTTACCACGGGGCCACCCAAGAGACCCAGTACTTC; cdr3_aa: CASSYHGATQETQYF
d_call: -; clone_size: -; v_call: TRBV19; j_call: TRBJ2-7; cdr3_nt: TGTGCCAGTAGTCACGGACCGAATTACGAGCAGTACTTC; cdr3_aa: CASSHGPNYEQYF
d_call: -; clone_size: -; v_call: TRBV12-3/TRBV12-4; j_call: TRBJ1-2; cdr3_nt: TGTGCCAGCAGTCAGGGAGGCTATGGCTACACCTTC; cdr3_aa: CASSQGGYGYTF
d_call: TRBD2; clone_size: -; v_call: TRBV7-6; j_call: TRBJ2-2; cdr3_nt: TGTGCCAGCAGCTATGGCTTCCGGCAGGGAGGGGCGAACACCGGGGAGCTGTTTTTT; cdr3_aa: CASSYGFRQGGANTGELFF
d_call: -; clone_size: -; v_call: TRBV20-1; j_call: TRBJ1-4; cdr3_nt: TGCAGTGCTAGTGACAGGATAAATGAAAAACTGTTTTTT; cdr3_aa: CSASDRINEKLFF
d_call: TRBD1; clone_size: -; v_call: TRBV7-9; j_call: TRBJ1-1; cdr3_nt: TGTGCCAGCAGCCCGACAGGGGGCACTGAAGCTTTCTTT; cdr3_aa: CASSPTGGTEAFF
d_call: -; clone_size: -; v_call: TRBV18; j_call: TRBJ1-1; cdr3_nt: TGTGCCAGCTCACCTGACAGGAATCAACAAGCTTTCTTT; cdr3_aa: CASSPDRNQQAFF
d_call: TRBD2; clone_size: -; v_call: TRBV6-6; j_call: TRBJ2-7; cdr3_nt: TGTGCCAGCAGTTCACTAGCGGGGGGCTACGAGCAGTACTTC; cdr3_aa: CASSSLAGGYEQYF
d_call: -; clone_size: -; v_call: TRBV15; j_call: TRBJ1-2; cdr3_nt: TGTGCCACCAGCAGAGCCGACCAAGTCGTCGGCTATGGCTACACCTTC; cdr3_aa: CATSRADQVVGYGYTF
d_call: -; clone_size: -; v_call: TRBV5-1; j_call: TRBJ1-1; cdr3_nt: TGCGCCAGCAGCACTGACAGCTTGAACACTGAAGCTTTCTTT; cdr3_aa: CASSTDSLNTEAFF
d_call: -; clone_size: -; v_call: TRBV5-1; j_call: TRBJ2-7; cdr3_nt: TGCGCCAGCAGCCTCCGGGACACAGGCTACGAGCAGTACTTC; cdr3_aa: CASSLRDTGYEQYF
d_call: -; clone_size: -; v_call: TRBV19; j_call: TRBJ2-2; cdr3_nt: TGTGCCAGTAGTATAAAAGGCTCCTTAGGGACCGGGGAGCTGTTTTTT; cdr3_aa: CASSIKGSLGTGELFF
d_call: -; clone_size: -; v_call: TRBV19; j_call: TRBJ1-6; cdr3_nt: TGTGCCAGTAGTAGGGCTCAGGGTAATTCACCCCTCCACTTT; cdr3_aa: CASSRAQGNSPLHF
d_call: -; clone_size: -; v_call: TRBV19; j_call: TRBJ1-2; cdr3_nt: TGTGCCAGTAGTAGGGGGCATGGCTACACCTTC; cdr3_aa: CASSRGHGYTF
d_call: TRBD1; clone_size: -; v_call: TRBV28; j_call: TRBJ1-2; cdr3_nt: TGTGCCAGCGCCCGAGGGGGCAACTATGGCTACACCTTC; cdr3_aa: CASARGGNYGYTF
d_call: -; clone_size: -; v_call: TRBV2; j_call: TRBJ2-1; cdr3_nt: TGTGCCAGCAGTGAAGCCCATTTGAGTGAGCAGTTCTTC; cdr3_aa: CASSEAHLSEQFF
d_call: -; clone_size: -; v_call: TRBV3-1/TRBV3-2; j_call: TRBJ2-7; cdr3_nt: TGTGCCAGTCACTACGATGTCGGGGGCGAGCAGTACTTC; cdr3_aa: CASHYDVGGEQYF
d_call: TRBD1; clone_size: -; v_call: TRBV10-3; j_call: TRBJ2-7; cdr3_nt: TGTGCCATCAGCCATGGACAGGTGAGCTCCTACGAGCAGTACTTC; cdr3_aa: CAISHGQVSSYEQYF
d_call: -; clone_size: -; v_call: TRBV30; j_call: TRBJ1-2; cdr3_nt: TGTGCCTGGAGTGTACGGGGGGAAGGCTACACCTTC; cdr3_aa: CAWSVRGEGYTF
d_call: -; clone_size: -; v_call: TRBV10-2; j_call: TRBJ1-1; cdr3_nt: TGCGCCAGCAGTGAGTCCTACTCGTTTTTACGCACTGAAGCTTTCTTT; cdr3_aa: CASSESYSFLRTEAFF
d_call: -; clone_size: -; v_call: TRBV20-1; j_call: TRBJ2-1; cdr3_nt: TGCAGTGCGCGGACGCCCTCTGAGCAGTTCTTC; cdr3_aa: CSARTPSEQFF
d_call: TRBD1; clone_size: once; v_call: TRBV18; j_call: TRBJ1-6; cdr3_nt: TGTGCCAGCTCACCCGGGACAGGCTATAATTCACCCCTCCACTTT; cdr3_aa: CASSPGTGYNSPLHF